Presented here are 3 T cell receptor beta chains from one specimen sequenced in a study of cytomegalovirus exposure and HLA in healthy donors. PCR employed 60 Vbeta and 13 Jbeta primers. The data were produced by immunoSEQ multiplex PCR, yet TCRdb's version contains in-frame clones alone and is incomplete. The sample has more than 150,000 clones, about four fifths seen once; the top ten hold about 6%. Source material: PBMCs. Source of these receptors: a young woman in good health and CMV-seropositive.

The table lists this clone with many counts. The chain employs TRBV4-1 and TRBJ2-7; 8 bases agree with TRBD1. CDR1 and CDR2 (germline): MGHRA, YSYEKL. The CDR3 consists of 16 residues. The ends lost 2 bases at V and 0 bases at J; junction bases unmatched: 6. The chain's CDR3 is CASSQPQGGDSYEQYF. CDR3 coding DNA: TGCGCCAGCAGCCAACCACAGGGGGGAGACTCCTACGAGCAGTACTTC.

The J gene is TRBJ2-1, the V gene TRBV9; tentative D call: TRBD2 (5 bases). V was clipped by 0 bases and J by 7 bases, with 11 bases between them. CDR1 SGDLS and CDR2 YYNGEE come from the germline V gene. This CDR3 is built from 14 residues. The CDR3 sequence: CASSVGLAKNEQFF. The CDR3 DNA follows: TGTGCCAGCAGCGTAGGCCTAGCTAAAAATGAGCAGTTCTTC. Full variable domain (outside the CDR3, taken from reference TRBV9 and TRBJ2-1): DSGVTQTPKHLITATGQRVTLRCSPRSGDLSVYWYQQSLDQGLQFLIQYYNGEERAKGNILERFSAQQFPDLHSELNLSSLELGDSALYFCASSVGLAKNEQFFGPGTRLTVL.

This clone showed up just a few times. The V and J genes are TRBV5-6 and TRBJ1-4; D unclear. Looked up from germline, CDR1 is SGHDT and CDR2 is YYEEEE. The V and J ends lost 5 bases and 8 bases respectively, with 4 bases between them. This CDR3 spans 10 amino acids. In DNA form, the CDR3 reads TGTGCCAGCAGTGGCGAAAAACTGTTTTTT. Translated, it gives CASSGEKLFF.